The next 31 T cell receptor beta chains were all read from a single sample in a study of type 1 regulatory T cells. TCRdb re-called the reads with MiXCR, one entry per CDR3 protein. The sample lists roughly 18,000 distinct CDR3 sequences; 10% were seen once. Input material: CD4+ T cells, either the whole sample or a sorted fraction (not recorded which). These receptors were obtained from a human donor in good health.

Turning to this clonotype: Just one base apart from a much larger clone, this may be a read error. The chain couples TRBV5-1 to TRBJ2-2; tentatively, D is TRBD2 (6 bases). The V gene's germline CDR1 is SGHRS and CDR2 YFSETQ. The length of the CDR3 is 16 residues. CDR3 DNA: TGCGTCAGCAGCTTGGTCATCGGGGGAAACACCGGGGAGCTGTTTTTT. It codes for CVSSLVIGGNTGELFF.

This clonotype was found a few times. The chain joins TRBV5-5 to TRBJ2-3, with D possibly matching TRBD2 (7 bases). V was trimmed by 4 bases and J by 8 bases, leaving 14 bases between them. The V gene's germline CDR1 is SGHKS and CDR2 YYEKEE (reference sequence). This CDR3 contains 13 residues. The chain's CDR3 is CASSPAGARTQYF. CDR3 DNA sequence: TGTGCCAGCAGCCCGGCGGGGGCCCGTACGCAGTATTTT.

This clonotype was seen only a few times. The chain couples TRBV19 to TRBJ2-3; TRBD2 matches at 7 bases. CDR1 LNHDA and CDR2 SQIVND come from the germline V gene (reference sequence). The CDR3 totals 15 residues. V was pared by 3 bases and J by 4 bases, with 7 bases of the junction left unmatched. CDR3 in DNA: TGTGCCAGTAGTATCGCGGGAGCGGGCGCAGATACGCAGTATTTT. Translating gives CASSIAGAGADTQYF.

By share of the sample, this clonotype is medium-sized. The chain couples TRBV29-1 to TRBJ2-3; 11 bases align to TRBD2. Germline V lookup: CDR1 SQVTM, CDR2 ANQGSEA. V lost 7 bases and J lost 3; bases outside the gene matches: 6. The CDR3 totals 14 residues. The CDR3 sequence is CSGLAGTGTDTQYF. In DNA form, the CDR3 reads TGCAGCGGACTAGCGGGAACGGGGACAGATACGCAGTATTTT.

The chain recombines TRBV7-2 with TRBJ2-7; D is ambiguous. The CDR3 extends over 12 amino acids. The germline V and J ends were trimmed by 5 bases and 3 bases, with 8 bases remaining between them. Germline V CDR1 and CDR2: SGHTA, FQGNSA. The CDR3 DNA reads as TGTGCCAGCAGCAACCTTATCTACGAGCAGTACTTC. It encodes CASSNLIYEQYF. The full variable domain, rest sourced from reference TRBV7-2 and TRBJ2-7, is GAGVSQSPSNKVTEKGKDVELRCDPISGHTALYWYRQSLGQGLEFLIYFQGNSAPDKSGLPSDRFSAERTGGSVSTLTIQRTQQEDSAVYLCASSNLIYEQYFGPGTRLTVT.

Regarding this clonotype: Given a much more abundant clone one base away, this may be a read error. The rearrangement joins TRBV5-1 to TRBJ2-5, with D possibly being TRBD2 (6 bases). The CDR3 loop spans 13 amino acids. Germline V CDR1 and CDR2: SGHRS, YFSETQ. The CDR3: CASSAIPGETQCF. The CDR3 coding sequence is TGCGCCAGCAGCGCTATTCCGGGGGAGACCCAGTGCTTC.

In its sample, this clonotype was seen many times. The CDR3 spells CASSLGHNYEQYF. DNA for the CDR3: TGTGCCAGCAGTCTGGGGCACAACTACGAGCAGTACTTC. This rearrangement joins TRBV28 to TRBJ2-7; D is perhaps TRBD1 (5 bases). The CDR3 runs to 13 residues. Deletions cut 5 bases from V and 3 bases from J, with 11 bases between. Germline-derived CDR1 and CDR2 are MDHEN and SYDVKM.

The sample holds a few counts of this clonotype. The chain employs TRBV30 and TRBJ1-5, with D perhaps matching TRBD1 (6 bases). This CDR3 contains 14 residues. Germline-derived CDR1 and CDR2 are GTSNPN and SVGIG (reference sequence). V was cut by 3 bases and J by 2 bases, with 11 bases left in between. For the CDR3, the DNA is TGTGCCTGGAGCTTGGAGGGGGGCAATCAGCCCCAGCATTTT. This gives the protein CAWSLEGGNQPQHF. The complete variable domain, with remaining parts taken from reference TRBV30 and TRBJ1-5, reads SQTIHQWPATLVQPVGSPLSLECTVEGTSNPNLYWYRQAAGRGLQLLFYSVGIGQISSEVPQNLSASRPQDRQFILSSKKLLLSDSGFYLCAWSLEGGNQPQHFGDGTRLSIL.

This chain joins TRBV20-1 and TRBJ2-1; 8 positions match TRBD2. The CDR3 totals 15 residues. The V segment lost 6 bases and the J segment 5 bases; nucleotides outside the gene matches: 12. Germline V gives CDR1 DFQATT, CDR2 SNEGSKA (reference sequence). CDR3 amino acids: CSATPGTRVNNEQFF. The CDR3, as DNA: TGCAGTGCGACACCCGGGACTAGGGTAAACAATGAGCAGTTCTTC.

This clonotype was observed many times. V is TRBV12-3 or TRBV12-4 and J is TRBJ2-7, with 8 bases that match TRBD1. V dropped 5 bases and J dropped 5; count of bases not matched to a gene: 11. CDR3 length: 15 residues. The CDR3 DNA reads TGTGCCAGCAGTGACCCGGAGACAGGGGTTGACGAGCAGTACTTC. Amino acids: CASSDPETGVDEQYF.

By share of the sample, this clonotype is medium-sized. V usage is TRBV25-1 and J usage is TRBJ2-4; 7 bases match TRBD1. Germline V lookup: CDR1 MGHDK, CDR2 SYGVNS. This CDR3 region has 14 residues. The V gene end was trimmed by 7 bases and the J gene end by 9 bases; junction bases not matched to a gene: 12. The CDR3 DNA reads TGTGCCAGCACAGCGGTAGGGGGCGGTGGCATTCAGTACTTC. The encoded protein is CASTAVGGGGIQYF. The entire variable domain, with the rest obtained from reference TRBV25-1 and TRBJ2-4, is as follows: EADIYQTPRYLVIGTGKKITLECSQTMGHDKMYWYQQDPGMELHLIHYSYGVNSTEKGDLSSESTVSRIRTEHFPLTLESARPSHTSQYLCASTAVGGGGIQYFGAGTRLSVL.

This clonotype was detected ten times or more. V gene TRBV24-1 combines with J gene TRBJ2-1; D possibly corresponds to TRBD2 (6 bases). The CDR3 consists of 13 residues. Per the germline V gene, CDR1 is KGHDR and CDR2 is SFDVKD. The V gene lost 3 bases and the J gene lost 10 bases, with 12 bases spanning the gap. Here the CDR3 DNA reads TGTGCCACCAGTGATCCCGGGACTCGAGAGCAGTTCTTC. Translated: CATSDPGTREQFF.

Only a few counts were recorded for this clonotype. The V call is TRBV7-9, the J call TRBJ2-7; D is ambiguous. Trimming shortened V by 5 bases and J by 2 bases, and 4 bases separated the two germline ends. CDR1 and CDR2 from the germline V gene are SEHNR and FQNEAQ (reference sequence). The CDR3 totals 11 residues. In nucleotides, the CDR3 is TGTGCCAGCAGCGGGGCCTACGAGCAGTACTTC. Encoded protein: CASSGAYEQYF.

V and J are TRBV12-3 or TRBV12-4 and TRBJ2-5; 8 bases match TRBD1. With 5 bases clipped from V and 5 bases from J, the junction kept 7 bases outside the gene matches. The CDR3 length is 14 residues. CDR3 DNA sequence: TGTGCCAGCAGTCTCAGGACAGGGAGGGAGACCCAGTACTTC. Translating it yields CASSLRTGRETQYF.

This clonotype was found a few times. The chain is built from TRBV4-2 and TRBJ2-5, with D perhaps TRBD2 (6 bases). The CDR3 runs 16 residues. V was trimmed by 1 base and J by 2 bases, leaving 14 bases between them. The germline V gene has CDR1 LGHNA and CDR2 YNFKEQ. DNA for the CDR3: TGTGCCAGCAGCCAAGTATCGGCTAGCGCGCAAGAGACCCAGTACTTC. This codes for CASSQVSASAQETQYF.

In the case of this clonotype: This may be a read error: a much more frequent sequence differs by one nucleotide. The chain joins TRBV29-1 to TRBJ1-5; tentative D call: TRBD1 (6 bases). V lost 5 bases, J lost 7 bases, and 15 bases lay in between. The CDR3 runs to 13 residues. Germline CDR1 and CDR2: SQVTM and ANQGSEA. CDR3 DNA: TGCAGCGTTTTGTCGGGGGGCGAACAGCCCCAGCATTTT. Protein: CSVLSGGEQPQHF. Variable domain in full (rest from reference TRBV29-1 and TRBJ1-5): SAVISQKPSRDICQRGTSLTIQCQVDSQVTMMFWYRQQPGQSLTLIATANQGSEATYESGFVIDKFPISRPNLTFSTLTVSNMSPEDSSIYLCSVLSGGEQPQHFGDGTRLSIL.

This clonotype was seen repeatedly, ten times or more. The J gene is TRBJ2-3, the V gene TRBV5-1; no firm D call. This CDR3 is 16 amino acids long. With 0 bases removed from V and 0 bases from J, the gap between germline ends came to 11 bases. The germline V gene has CDR1 SGHRS and CDR2 YFSETQ. CDR3 loop: CASSLVASRSTDTQYF. CDR3 nucleotide sequence: TGCGCCAGCAGCTTGGTGGCGAGCAGAAGCACAGATACGCAGTATTTT.

This clonotype was counted only a few times. The chain recombines TRBV3-1 with TRBJ2-3; 7 bases fit TRBD2. The ends lost 1 base at V and 4 bases at J; junction bases unmatched: 5. This CDR3 spans 15 amino acids. Per the germline V gene, CDR1 is LGHDT and CDR2 is YNNKEL (reference sequence). CDR3 nucleotide sequence: TGTGCCAGCAGCCAAGCGGGGGGAGGGCCAGATACGCAGTATTTT. This encodes CASSQAGGGPDTQYF.

Of note for this clonotype: Compared with germline, one end of the junction differs, possibly owing to a read error. This chain connects TRBV5-1 to TRBJ1-5; D is unclear. CDR1 and CDR2 from the germline V gene are SGHRS and YFSETQ. This CDR3 region has 15 residues. CDR3 bases: TGCGTCAGCAGCTTGTCAGGAGGGTCCAATCAGCCCCAGCATTTT. It yields the protein CVSSLSGGSNQPQHF.

J is TRBJ2-3 and V is TRBV7-9; D ambiguous. CDR3 length: 15 residues. Trimming pared 3 bases from V and 2 bases from J, leaving 12 bases between. CDR1 is SEHNR and CDR2 is FQNEAQ in the germline V gene (reference sequence). DNA for the CDR3: TGTGCCAGCAGCTTGGCAGGAGCACACACAGATACGCAGTATTTT. Residues: CASSLAGAHTDTQYF.

This clonotype appeared many times. The CDR3 DNA sequence: TGCAGTGTAAGGGCGGTCTATGGCTACACCTTC. Residues: CSVRAVYGYTF. The rearrangement uses TRBV20-1 and TRBJ1-2; D ambiguous. The CDR3 is made up of 11 amino acids. Per germline, CDR1 DFQATT and CDR2 SNEGSKA (reference sequence). Trimming removed 7 bases from V and 4 bases from J, with 10 bases in between.

The chain carries TRBV7-9 and TRBJ2-3; 8 bases agree with TRBD2. V was pared by 5 bases and J by 6 bases, with 13 bases of the junction left unmatched. CDR1 and CDR2 from the germline V gene are SEHNR and FQNEAQ (reference sequence). The CDR3 runs 16 residues. CDR3 in DNA: TGTGCCAGCAGCCCGACTAGCGCGAGAGGTGGTGATACGCAGTATTTT. Amino acid sequence: CASSPTSARGGDTQYF.

Concerning this clonotype: Just one base apart from a much larger clone, this may be a read error. A read error is likely, as this CDR3 ends without the conserved phenylalanine or tryptophan. V gene TRBV28 combines with J gene TRBJ2-3; D gene ambiguous. This CDR3 spans 12 amino acids. V was pared by 4 bases and J by 10 bases, with 12 bases between. CDR1 and CDR2 from the germline V gene are MDHEN and SYDVKM. CDR3 in DNA: TGTGCCAGCAGTTACCCCCGGCAGGCGCAGTATATT. Translated, it gives CASSYPRQAQYI.

A note on this clonotype: Mismatch with germline at one junction end may stem from a read error. The chain combines TRBV7-2 with TRBJ2-3; 10 nucleotides align to TRBD2. Per germline, CDR1 SGHTA and CDR2 FQGNSA. The CDR3 totals 17 residues. In DNA, the CDR3 is TGTGCCGGCAGCTTAGCCCCGACTAGCGGGAGCACAGATACGCAGTATTTT. It translates to CAGSLAPTSGSTDTQYF.

This clonotype occurred many times. The chain joins TRBV5-1 to TRBJ2-5, with D maybe TRBD2 (6 bases). Looked up from germline, CDR1 is SGHRS and CDR2 is YFSETQ. V was cut by 2 bases and J by 4 bases, with 12 bases left in between. The CDR3 is made up of 14 amino acids. The CDR3 bases are TGCGCCAGCAGCTTTACGACTAGATCAGAGACCCAGTACTTC. As protein: CASSFTTRSETQYF. The complete variable domain, with remaining parts taken from reference TRBV5-1 and TRBJ2-5, reads KAGVTQTPRYLIKTRGQQVTLSCSPISGHRSVSWYQQTPGQGLQFLFEYFSETQRNKGNFPGRFSGRQFSNSRSEMNVSTLELGDSALYLCASSFTTRSETQYFGPGTRLLVL.

The chain carries TRBV10-3 and TRBJ2-2, with TRBD1 matching 8 bases. This CDR3 has 15 residues. V lost 8 bases to trimming and J lost 5 bases; unmatched junction nucleotides: 10. Germline assignment: CDR1 ENHRY and CDR2 SYGVKD. In nucleotides, the CDR3 is TGTGCCATCGCGGGACAGGCCACTGAGACCGGGGAGCTGTTTTTT. Amino acids: CAIAGQATETGELFF.

By share of the sample, this clonotype is medium-sized (0.01 to 0.1%). The chain has TRBV5-1 and TRBJ2-5, with a possible D match to TRBD1 (6 bases). CDR3 size: 16 residues. Germline V gene lookup returns CDR1 SGHRS and CDR2 YFSETQ. Trimming left V 4 bases short and J 1 base short, with 17 bases between. The CDR3 sequence is CASSGAVDRAQETQYF. The CDR3 region has the DNA TGCGCCAGCAGCGGCGCAGTGGACAGAGCCCAAGAGACCCAGTACTTC. The complete variable domain, with remaining parts taken from reference TRBV5-1 and TRBJ2-5, reads KAGVTQTPRYLIKTRGQQVTLSCSPISGHRSVSWYQQTPGQGLQFLFEYFSETQRNKGNFPGRFSGRQFSNSRSEMNVSTLELGDSALYLCASSGAVDRAQETQYFGPGTRLLVL.

This clonotype was picked up many times. This chain joins TRBV5-8 and TRBJ1-2; 8 bases line up with TRBD1. This CDR3 is 15 amino acids long. Per the germline V gene, CDR1 is SGHTS and CDR2 is YDEGEE. J was trimmed by 8 bases and V by 5 bases; bases with no gene match: 14. The CDR3 DNA is TGTGCCAGCAGTTCGAGCGGGACAGGAGTAAGGGGCTACACCTTC. Amino acids: CASSSSGTGVRGYTF.

A remark on this clonotype: This may be a read error, as it is one base from a much larger clone. The J gene is TRBJ1-2, the V gene TRBV5-1; possibly TRBD1 for D (5 bases). The V end lost 0 bases, the J end lost 3 bases, and 12 bases lay between the germline ends. The V gene's germline CDR1 is SGHRS and CDR2 YFSETQ. This CDR3 spans 15 amino acids. The CDR3 DNA follows: TGCGCCAGCAGCTTGGGAGGGACCAACCACTATGGCTACACCTTC. Amino acids: CASSLGGTNHYGYTF.

At least ten counts were recorded for this clonotype. The chain combines TRBV9 with TRBJ2-1; D is unclear. CDR1 and CDR2 from the germline V gene are SGDLS and YYNGEE. The germline V and J ends were trimmed by 3 bases and 0 bases, with 16 bases remaining between them. This CDR3 comprises 17 residues. The CDR3 nucleotides read TGTGCCAGCAGCGCGAGGACGAATGGGGACTCCTACAATGAGCAGTTCTTC. This encodes CASSARTNGDSYNEQFF.

This clonotype was seen more than once but under ten times. The chain combines TRBV12-3 or TRBV12-4 with TRBJ2-1; D unclear. This CDR3 is built from 13 residues. With 3 bases removed from V and 10 bases from J, the gap between germline ends came to 13 bases. In nucleotides, the CDR3 is TGTGCCAGCAGTTTTCCTCCGGTCCTAGAGCAGTTCTTC. Translated: CASSFPPVLEQFF.